Following are 32 T cell receptor beta chains from one sample sequenced in a study of blood T cell repertoires in COVID-19 (dated by TCRdb to about 2020). The method behind the library was the immunoSEQ multiplex PCR assay. TCRdb holds this immuneACCESS table with in-frame rearrangements only. Some clones are missing; in checked studies, unresolved V genes explain under half, and the rest has no known cause. Counted in this sample were 250,000 to 300,000 clones; around 87% of them appeared once. 3.6% of the sample is held by the ten biggest clonotypes. Sequenced material: peripheral blood. The source is a young man with active or convalescent COVID-19.

This chain joins TRBV7-9 and TRBJ2-5; no firm D call. Trimming left V 2 bases short and J 0 bases short, with 4 bases between. CDR3 length: 13 residues. CDR1 SEHNR and CDR2 FQNEAQ come from the germline V gene (reference sequence). The CDR3 here is CASSLFDQETQYF. CDR3 coding DNA: TGTGCCAGCAGCTTATTCGACCAAGAGACCCAGTACTTC.

This chain joins TRBV4-2 and TRBJ1-2; D call uncertain. There are 15 residues in the CDR3. Between the trimmed V and J ends, which lost 0 bases and 1 base, there was a span of 9 bases. Looked up from germline, CDR1 is LGHNA and CDR2 is YNFKEQ. CDR3 residues: CASSQEGSYNYGYTF. CDR3 bases: TGTGCCAGCAGCCAAGAGGGCAGCTATAACTATGGCTACACCTTC.

V and J are TRBV5-5 and TRBJ2-2; 7 bases align to TRBD1. Per germline, CDR1 SGHKS and CDR2 YYEKEE (reference sequence). The CDR3 length is 13 residues. The ends lost 7 bases at V and 6 bases at J; junction bases unmatched: 6. CDR3 protein: CASGYRGPGELFF. The CDR3 coding sequence is TGTGCCAGCGGCTACAGGGGCCCCGGGGAGCTGTTTTTT.

A note on this clone: Other DNA sequences within the sample encode an identical CDR3. This rearrangement joins TRBV19 to TRBJ1-5; D remains ambiguous. Germline CDR1 is LNHDA and CDR2 is SQIVND (reference sequence). The CDR3 sequence is 14 residues long. Trimming left V 1 base short and J 2 bases short, with 6 bases between. Written as DNA, the CDR3 is TGTGCCAGTAGTATAGGGGCAGGCAATCAGCCCCAGCATTTT. Translation gives CASSIGAGNQPQHF.

The rearrangement uses TRBV7-3 and TRBJ2-3; perhaps TRBD2 as D (6 bases). V was clipped by 2 bases and J by 5 bases, with 11 bases between them. CDR1 is SGHTA, CDR2 FQGTGA, per germline. This CDR3 spans 14 amino acids. CDR3 DNA: TGTGCCAGCAGCTTAGGGACTCCTGGAGATACGCAGTATTTT. It encodes CASSLGTPGDTQYF. Using reference TRBV7-3 and TRBJ2-3 for the parts outside the CDR3, the full variable domain is GAGVSQTPSNKVTEKGKYVELRCDPISGHTALYWYRQSLGQGPEFLIYFQGTGAADDSGLPNDRFFAVRPEGSVSTLKIQRTERGDSAVYLCASSLGTPGDTQYFGPGTRLTVL.

The gene calls are TRBV12-2 and TRBJ1-1. TRBV12-2 is classified as a pseudogene. The CDR3 extends over 16 amino acids. The CDR3 DNA reads TGTGCAAGTCGCTTAGCGTGTGGCGGAGTGAACACTGAAGCTTTCTTT. Translation gives CASRLACGGVNTEAFF.

This chain links TRBV6-5 with TRBJ1-4, with 8 positions matching TRBD1. This CDR3 contains 16 residues. Germline CDR1 and CDR2: MNHEY and SVGAGI. Germline trimming cut 2 bases from V and 6 bases from J; bases unmatched to any gene: 8. Written as DNA, the CDR3 is TGTGCCAGCAGTTACGCCTCCGGGACAGGTTATGAAAAACTGTTTTTT. It specifies CASSYASGTGYEKLFF.

The chain combines TRBV12-3 or TRBV12-4 with TRBJ1-1; perhaps TRBD1 as D (6 bases). The CDR3 totals 12 residues. Trimming removed 6 bases at V and 7 bases at J, with 12 bases between. CDR3 loop: CASRYRTVEAFF. The CDR3 nucleotides read TGTGCCAGCAGGTATCGGACAGTTGAAGCTTTCTTT.

This clone was observed a handful of times. The chain recombines TRBV11-3 with TRBJ2-1; 14 nucleotides match TRBD2. CDR3 length: 16 amino acids. CDR1 and CDR2 (germline): SGHNT, YENEEA. The V segment lost 5 bases and the J segment 9 bases; nucleotides outside the gene matches: 9. The CDR3 region is CASSPPGLAGESEQFF. CDR3 nucleotide sequence: TGTGCCAGCAGCCCACCGGGACTAGCGGGAGAGAGTGAGCAGTTCTTC.

The gene calls are TRBV10-1 and TRBJ2-3; TRBD2 agrees at 13 bases. V dropped 4 bases and J dropped 4; count of bases not matched to a gene: 20. CDR3 length: 21 residues. The germline gives CDR1 WNHNN, CDR2 SYGVQD (reference sequence). CDR3 sequence (DNA): TGCGCCAGCAGTGGCCTTCCGTCCGGACTAGCGGGGGCCCCGGACCCAGATACGCAGTATTTT. It is translated as CASSGLPSGLAGAPDPDTQYF.

This clone was observed once. The rearrangement uses TRBV9 and TRBJ2-2; 7 bases are a match to TRBD2. Germline lookup yields CDR1 SGDLS and CDR2 YYNGEE. V lost 2 bases, J lost 3 bases, and 4 bases stayed unmatched. This CDR3 spans 15 amino acids. Written as DNA, the CDR3 is TGTGCCAGCAGCGTCAGCGGGGATGACACCGGGGAGCTGTTTTTT. Protein sequence: CASSVSGDDTGELFF.

The gene calls are TRBV2 and TRBJ1-5, with D possibly TRBD1 on 5 matching bases. Germline CDR1 and CDR2: SNHLY and FYNNEI. This CDR3 contains 13 residues. V was pared by 7 bases and J by 4 bases, with 11 bases between. CDR3 in DNA: TGTGCCAGCACGATGACAGCAAATCAGCCCCAGCATTTT. It encodes CASTMTANQPQHF.

This chain uses TRBV7-8 with TRBJ2-1; 9 bases fit TRBD2. V lost 5 bases and J lost 4; bases outside the gene matches: 9. Germline V gives CDR1 SGHVS, CDR2 FQNEAQ. The CDR3 totals 16 residues. CDR3 amino acids: CASSMRSGRLYNEQFF. CDR3 nucleotide sequence: TGTGCCAGCAGCATGAGGAGCGGGAGGTTATACAATGAGCAGTTCTTC.

V is TRBV3-1 (or the pseudogene TRBV3-2) and J is TRBJ2-3; 10 bases line up with TRBD2. CDR3 size: 15 residues. Germline CDR1 and CDR2: LGHDT and YNNKEL (reference sequence). V lost 4 bases and J lost 2; bases outside the gene matches: 3. CDR3 DNA: TGTGCCAGCAGCCGTAGCGGGGGGTACACAGATACGCAGTATTTT. This sequence encodes CASSRSGGYTDTQYF.

The chain is built from TRBV7-3 and TRBJ2-2, with D possibly TRBD1 on 5 matching bases. V lost 1 base, J lost 0 bases, and 6 bases lay in between. This CDR3 contains 15 residues. Germline-derived CDR1 and CDR2 are SGHTA and FQGTGA. DNA for the CDR3: TGTGCCAGCAGCTTAAAACAGGCGAACACCGGGGAGCTGTTTTTT. This codes for CASSLKQANTGELFF.

V and J are TRBV28 and TRBJ2-7, with 8 bases matching TRBD1. Germline assignment: CDR1 MDHEN and CDR2 SYDVKM. The J segment lost 2 bases and the V segment lost 2 bases, leaving 11 bases of the junction unmatched. The CDR3 runs 17 residues. Here the CDR3 reads CASSLKLRTGQTYEQYF. Here the CDR3 DNA reads TGTGCCAGCAGTTTAAAATTGAGGACAGGGCAAACCTACGAGCAGTACTTC.

The chain recombines TRBV24-1 with TRBJ1-5; D perhaps matches TRBD1 (5 bases). The CDR3 covers 14 residues. Trimming took off 4 bases at V and 9 bases at J, with 15 bases between the two ends. Germline assignment: CDR1 KGHDR and CDR2 SFDVKD. CDR3 DNA sequence: TGTGCCACCAGTGACCAGGACGGGGGATGGCCCCAGCATTTT. Protein sequence: CATSDQDGGWPQHF.

The gene calls are TRBV9 and TRBJ2-1; TRBD2 might be the D (6 bases). The CDR3 sequence is 16 residues long. With 4 bases removed from V and 4 bases from J, the gap between germline ends came to 18 bases. Looked up from germline, CDR1 is SGDLS and CDR2 is YYNGEE. The CDR3 nucleotides are TGTGCCAGCAGCCCCGCCGTTGGGACTCCTTACAATGAGCAGTTCTTC. It encodes CASSPAVGTPYNEQFF. The full variable domain, with the rest looked up from reference TRBV9 and TRBJ2-1, is DSGVTQTPKHLITATGQRVTLRCSPRSGDLSVYWYQQSLDQGLQFLIQYYNGEERAKGNILERFSAQQFPDLHSELNLSSLELGDSALYFCASSPAVGTPYNEQFFGPGTRLTVL.

J is TRBJ1-5 and V is TRBV18; the match to TRBD1 covers 7 bases. Germline CDR1 is KGHSH and CDR2 is LQKENI. V gave up 4 bases and J gave up 6 bases; unmatched junction bases: 15. The CDR3 is 17 residues long. This chain's CDR3 is CASSHRGPGPGGQPQHF. In nucleotides, the CDR3 is TGTGCCAGCTCACACCGGGGTCCGGGACCAGGGGGTCAGCCCCAGCATTTT.

The V and J genes are TRBV12-3 or TRBV12-4 and TRBJ1-2; 9 nucleotides match TRBD1. V lost 7 bases and J lost 5; bases outside the gene matches: 5. There are 13 residues in the CDR3. CDR3 coding DNA: TGTGCCAGCACCTCCGGACAGGGGTATGGCTACACCTTC. It is translated as CASTSGQGYGYTF.

J is TRBJ2-7 and V is TRBV5-1; D possibly corresponds to TRBD2 (6 bases). This CDR3 has 15 amino acids. Germline CDR1 is SGHRS and CDR2 is YFSETQ. V dropped 0 bases and J dropped 7 bases, with 17 bases sitting between them. CDR3: CASSLVPQLAWEQYF. In DNA form, the CDR3 reads TGCGCCAGCAGCTTGGTCCCTCAACTAGCTTGGGAGCAGTACTTC.

The chain couples TRBV9 to TRBJ1-1; D not certain. CDR3 length: 14 amino acids. The V gene lost 4 bases and the J gene lost 5 bases, with 15 bases spanning the gap. Germline V CDR1 and CDR2: SGDLS, YYNGEE. CDR3 DNA sequence: TGTGCCAGCAGCCTTACGACTCCTGGGACTGAAGCTTTCTTT. Protein sequence: CASSLTTPGTEAFF. Filled out from reference TRBV9 and TRBJ1-1, the complete variable domain reads DSGVTQTPKHLITATGQRVTLRCSPRSGDLSVYWYQQSLDQGLQFLIQYYNGEERAKGNILERFSAQQFPDLHSELNLSSLELGDSALYFCASSLTTPGTEAFFGQGTRLTVV.

The rearrangement uses TRBV30 and TRBJ1-5, with no clear D. V lost 0 bases, J lost 3 bases, and 6 bases lay in between. CDR1 and CDR2 from the germline V gene are GTSNPN and SVGIG (reference sequence). The CDR3 spans 13 residues. CDR3 region: CAWSVLVNQPQHF. CDR3 coding DNA: TGTGCCTGGAGTGTACTGGTCAATCAGCCCCAGCATTTT.

The V and J genes are TRBV5-6 and TRBJ2-3; 7 bases line up with TRBD2. The CDR3 extends over 15 amino acids. Germline lookup yields CDR1 SGHDT and CDR2 YYEEEE. The junction had 8 bases not matched to a gene; V was cut back by 0 bases and J by 7 bases. The CDR3 region is CASSLAGGRRNTQYF. DNA of the CDR3: TGTGCCAGCAGCTTGGCCGGGGGGAGACGGAATACGCAGTATTTT.

The table lists this clone with a count of one. The chain links TRBV18 to TRBJ1-1; possibly TRBD1 for D (6 bases). This CDR3 has 13 amino acids. Trimming stripped 5 bases from V and 6 bases from J, with 13 bases between. Germline-derived CDR1 and CDR2 are KGHSH and LQKENI. Here the CDR3 reads CASSSREGAEAFF. In DNA, the CDR3 is TGTGCCAGCTCATCGAGGGAGGGGGCTGAAGCTTTCTTT.

The rearrangement joins TRBV12-3 or TRBV12-4 to TRBJ1-1; tentative D call: TRBD1 (5 bases). The germline V and J ends were trimmed by 6 bases and 4 bases, with 12 bases remaining between them. The CDR3 is 13 amino acids. In nucleotides, the CDR3 is TGTGCCAGCAGCGGGAGGACATTCACTGAAGCTTTCTTT. It is translated as CASSGRTFTEAFF.

This clone has just one count. The chain is built from TRBV5-1 and TRBJ2-3; 11 bases map to TRBD2. The CDR3 loop spans 15 amino acids. Looked up from germline, CDR1 is SGHRS and CDR2 is YFSETQ. V lost 0 bases and J lost 6; bases outside the gene matches: 3. The CDR3 sequence: CASSLGLAGWDTQYF. As DNA, the CDR3 is TGCGCCAGCAGCTTGGGACTAGCGGGGTGGGATACGCAGTATTTT.

The CDR3, as DNA: TGTGCCAGCAGTGGGGCCACAGATACGCAGTATTTT. Encoded protein: CASSGATDTQYF. The chain joins TRBV27 to TRBJ2-3; the D gene is possibly TRBD1 (5 bases). V was pared by 5 bases and J by 2 bases, with 5 bases between. The V gene's germline CDR1 is MNHEY and CDR2 SMNVEV (reference sequence). This CDR3 region has 12 residues.

The chain combines TRBV14 with TRBJ2-5, with TRBD1 as a possible D gene (6 bases). The germline V gene encodes CDR1 SGHDN and CDR2 FVKESK. This CDR3 comprises 14 residues. The germline V and J ends were trimmed by 4 bases and 5 bases, with 14 bases remaining between them. The CDR3 bases are TGTGCCAGCAGCCGGCAGGGGAAGGGGGAGACCCAGTACTTC. Translation: CASSRQGKGETQYF.

The chain has TRBV4-3 and TRBJ2-2; D may be TRBD1 (7 bases). This CDR3 spans 18 amino acids. The V gene lost 1 base and the J gene lost 3 bases, with 18 bases spanning the gap. Germline loops: CDR1 LGHNA, CDR2 YSLEER. This CDR3 reads CASSQAFRGWEDTGELFF. The DNA for the CDR3 is TGCGCCAGCAGCCAAGCGTTCAGGGGGTGGGAGGACACCGGGGAGCTGTTTTTT.

This clone has a single count. V is TRBV19 and J is TRBJ2-1; 10 nucleotides align to TRBD1. The CDR3 is 14 residues long. Trimming took 6 bases from V and 7 from J; bases not matched to a gene: 6. CDR1 and CDR2 (germline): LNHDA, SQIVND (reference sequence). The chain's CDR3 is CASRGQGNRNEQFF. CDR3 in DNA: TGTGCCAGTAGGGGACAGGGGAATAGAAATGAGCAGTTCTTC.

The chain couples TRBV7-2 to TRBJ2-4, with TRBD1 matching over 11 bases. The V and J ends lost 5 bases and 5 bases, in that order; junction bases with no gene match: 8. CDR3 length equals 16 residues. Germline V gene lookup returns CDR1 SGHTA and CDR2 FQGNSA. CDR3 DNA sequence: TGTGCCAGCAGCCCCGGGGGGACAGGGGGACAAAACATTCAGTACTTC. As protein: CASSPGGTGGQNIQYF.